Listed below are T cell receptor beta chains from one sample, sequenced in a study of T-cell memory formation after mild COVID-19. TCRdb used MiXCR to reprocess the 5' RACE reads, holding one entry per CDR3 protein. The sample includes hundreds of thousands of distinct CDR3 sequences, over 20% of them seen just once. The specimen sequenced was PBMCs or a T cell subset sorted from them (not recorded which). The origin of the receptors is an adult woman who had mild COVID-19 (a few samples of this study predate the infection). Cell type and time point are not known. Each CDR3 is given with its conserved first and last residue. The order of the fields is V gene, clone size, J gene, D gene, CDR3 protein, CDR3 DNA. A D gene is named only where the DNA matches it firmly. Some rows have no size entry. The others give once, few or many, or a class for an expanded clone.

TRBV5-1	once	TRBJ2-2	TRBD1	CASSPRPGGTGELFF	TGCGCCAGCAGCCCGCGGCCAGGGGGCACCGGGGAGCTGTTTTTT
TRBV7-9	NA	TRBJ1-6	NA	CASSPVAGASGTNSPLHF	TGTGCCAGCAGCCCCGTCGCGGGGGCCTCGGGAACGAATTCACCCCTCCACTTT
TRBV19	NA	TRBJ1-5	TRBD1	CASHFRDRGFGQPQHF	TGTGCCAGTCATTTCCGGGACAGGGGGTTCGGTCAGCCCCAGCATTTT
TRBV12-3/TRBV12-4	NA	TRBJ1-1	NA	CASSLGKGTEAFF	TGTGCCAGCAGTTTAGGTAAGGGGACTGAAGCTTTCTTT
TRBV4-3	few	TRBJ1-1	NA	CASSNDLNTEAFF	TGCGCCAGCAGCAACGATCTGAACACTGAAGCTTTCTTT
TRBV12-3/TRBV12-4	NA	TRBJ2-4	NA	CASSLGRPVLAKNIQYF	TGTGCCAGCAGTTTAGGACGGCCAGTCCTAGCCAAAAACATTCAGTACTTC
TRBV5-1	NA	TRBJ1-2	NA	CASSPTRAGAVGYTF	TGCGCCAGCAGCCCGACCAGGGCAGGGGCAGTTGGCTACACCTTC
TRBV4-1	NA	TRBJ1-1	NA	CASSRGSNTEAFF	TGCGCCAGCAGCCGGGGCTCAAACACTGAAGCTTTCTTT
TRBV6-2/TRBV6-3	NA	TRBJ2-5	NA	CASSYGVAGETQYF	TGTGCCAGCAGTTACGGAGTAGCCGGGGAGACCCAGTACTTC
TRBV6-1	few	TRBJ2-5	NA	CASSERRDQETQYF	TGTGCCAGCAGTGAAAGAAGGGATCAAGAGACCCAGTACTTC
TRBV5-6	NA	TRBJ2-4	NA	CASSFVPRVAKNIQYF	TGTGCCAGCAGCTTCGTGCCGCGGGTAGCCAAAAACATTCAGTACTTC
TRBV25-1	NA	TRBJ1-5	NA	CASSGGEGPNQPQHF	TGTGCCAGCAGTGGGGGTGAGGGGCCCAATCAGCCCCAGCATTTT
TRBV11-3	few	TRBJ2-1	NA	CASSHPSQGITHNEQFF	TGTGCCAGCAGCCACCCAAGCCAGGGGATCACCCACAATGAGCAGTTCTTC
TRBV12-3/TRBV12-4	NA	TRBJ2-3	NA	CASSRQRRTDTQYF	TGTGCCAGCAGTAGACAGCGGCGGACAGATACGCAGTATTTT
TRBV10-3	NA	TRBJ2-2	NA	CAISESTGMTGELFF	TGTGCCATCAGTGAGTCTACGGGGATGACCGGGGAGCTGTTTTTT
TRBV7-9	NA	TRBJ1-4	TRBD1	CASSLGQGEREKLFF	TGTGCCAGCAGCCTTGGACAGGGCGAACGTGAAAAACTGTTTTTT
TRBV7-9	few	TRBJ2-7	NA	CASSIGTAKYF	TGTGCCAGCAGCATCGGGACGGCTAAGTACTTC
TRBV5-1	NA	TRBJ2-7	NA	CASSESVPYEQYF	TGCGCCAGCAGCGAAAGCGTTCCCTACGAGCAGTACTTC
TRBV5-1	few	TRBJ2-3	TRBD2	CASSLSLRGGTDTQYF	TGCGCCAGCAGCTTGAGTCTCCGGGGAGGGACAGATACGCAGTATTTT
TRBV20-1	NA	TRBJ1-5	NA	CSARALGKLTPQHF	TGCAGTGCTAGAGCTCTGGGGAAATTGACGCCCCAGCATTTT
TRBV11-2	NA	TRBJ2-3	NA	CASSSPRTAGDTQYF	TGTGCCAGCAGCTCCCCTAGGACAGCGGGAGATACGCAGTATTTT
TRBV24-1	NA	TRBJ2-1	NA	CATSDPRGNEQFF	TGTGCGACCAGTGATCCCCGGGGTAATGAGCAGTTCTTC
TRBV9	many	TRBJ2-3	TRBD1	CASSPQTGSSTDTQYF	TGTGCCAGCAGCCCACAGACAGGGAGTAGCACAGATACGCAGTATTTT
TRBV11-3	NA	TRBJ1-1	NA	CASSLVGSAAFF	TGTGCCAGCAGCTTAGTCGGGTCGGCGGCTTTCTTT
TRBV20-1	NA	TRBJ2-7	NA	CSARYVGAGSYEQYF	TGCAGTGCTAGATATGTGGGGGCGGGCTCCTACGAGCAGTACTTC
TRBV29-1	few	TRBJ2-2	NA	CSVEPSGANTGELFF	TGCAGCGTTGAACCCAGCGGAGCGAACACCGGGGAGCTGTTTTTT
TRBV29-1	few	TRBJ2-3	TRBD2	CSSRQLAGGQGTDTQYF	TGCAGCTCCCGGCAACTAGCGGGGGGGCAAGGCACAGATACGCAGTATTTT
TRBV20-1	few	TRBJ2-1	TRBD1	CSAWAGTGDNEQFF	TGCAGTGCTTGGGCCGGGACAGGGGACAATGAGCAGTTCTTC
TRBV6-6	NA	TRBJ2-3	TRBD2	CASSKLAGGTQSTDTQYF	TGTGCCAGCAGTAAACTAGCGGGGGGCACGCAAAGCACAGATACGCAGTATTTT
TRBV20-1	NA	TRBJ2-7	TRBD1	CSAAPGQGSYEQYF	TGCAGTGCTGCTCCGGGACAGGGATCCTACGAGCAGTACTTC
TRBV20-1	NA	TRBJ1-6	NA	CSARDPLPNSPLHF	TGCAGTGCTCGAGATCCTCTCCCAAATTCACCCCTCCACTTT
TRBV12-3/TRBV12-4	NA	TRBJ2-7	NA	CASRAPTTYEQYF	TGTGCCAGCAGGGCTCCAACGACCTACGAGCAGTACTTC
TRBV29-1	NA	TRBJ2-7	NA	CSVDTGSSEQYF	TGCAGCGTTGATACGGGATCGTCCGAGCAGTACTTC
TRBV27	NA	TRBJ2-2	NA	CASSFGPSNTGELFF	TGTGCCAGCAGTTTCGGACCCTCGAACACCGGGGAGCTGTTTTTT
TRBV4-2	NA	TRBJ2-3	TRBD2	CASSPGGAGGPKDTQYF	TGTGCCAGCAGCCCTGGGGGAGCGGGAGGGCCGAAAGATACGCAGTATTTT
TRBV20-1	few	TRBJ1-2	NA	CSASTGTTNYGYTF	TGCAGTGCTAGCACAGGGACGACTAACTATGGCTACACCTTC
TRBV6-2/TRBV6-3	many	TRBJ1-2	NA	CASSADRGHGYTF	TGTGCCAGCAGTGCGGACCGGGGGCACGGCTACACCTTC
TRBV7-2	NA	TRBJ2-2	NA	CASSLGVPYTGELFF	TGTGCCAGCAGCTTAGGCGTTCCCTACACCGGGGAGCTGTTTTTT
TRBV20-1	NA	TRBJ1-4	NA	CSARGAPPTNEKLFF	TGCAGTGCTAGGGGGGCTCCCCCAACTAATGAAAAACTGTTTTTT
TRBV5-1	NA	TRBJ2-6	NA	CASSPKRGDSSGANVLTF	TGCGCCAGCAGCCCTAAACGTGGAGATAGCTCTGGGGCCAACGTCCTGACTTTC
TRBV20-1	NA	TRBJ2-1	NA	CSARTPMRTYNEQFF	TGCAGTGCTAGAACCCCTATGCGGACCTACAATGAGCAGTTCTTC
TRBV5-1	many	TRBJ2-5	NA	CASSLPLVGETQYF	TGCGCCAGCAGCTTACCCCTCGTAGGAGAGACCCAGTACTTC
TRBV7-9	NA	TRBJ2-1	NA	CASSRAISYNEQFF	TGTGCCAGCAGCCGTGCTATTAGCTACAATGAGCAGTTCTTC
TRBV12-5	few	TRBJ2-7	NA	CASGLGGNYEQYF	TGTGCTAGTGGTTTGGGGGGTAACTACGAGCAGTACTTC
TRBV5-1	NA	TRBJ1-4	NA	CASSFGTPGEKLFF	TGCGCCAGCAGCTTCGGGACCCCTGGGGAAAAACTGTTTTTT
TRBV5-1	few	TRBJ2-5	NA	CASSLEAEETQYF	TGCGCCAGCAGCTTGGAGGCAGAAGAGACCCAGTACTTC
TRBV14	few	TRBJ2-7	TRBD1	CASSQTGTGFYEQYF	TGTGCCAGCAGCCAAACCGGGACAGGGTTCTACGAGCAGTACTTC
TRBV12-3/TRBV12-4	NA	TRBJ2-1	TRBD1	CASRGTVLVFF	TGTGCCAGCAGGGGGACAGTTCTCGTCTTCTTC
TRBV20-1	few	TRBJ1-4	NA	CSATPDADEKLFF	TGCAGTGCTACCCCTGATGCGGATGAAAAACTGTTTTTT
TRBV7-2	few	TRBJ2-1	NA	CASSAEIYSEQFF	TGTGCCAGCAGCGCGGAGATCTACAGTGAGCAGTTCTTC
TRBV29-1	NA	TRBJ1-1	NA	CSVDLEEGWEGSEAFF	TGCAGCGTTGATCTCGAAGAGGGGTGGGAGGGATCTGAAGCTTTCTTT
TRBV27	few	TRBJ2-7	TRBD1	CASSLGTGVHEQYF	TGTGCCAGCAGTCTCGGGACAGGGGTCCACGAGCAGTACTTC